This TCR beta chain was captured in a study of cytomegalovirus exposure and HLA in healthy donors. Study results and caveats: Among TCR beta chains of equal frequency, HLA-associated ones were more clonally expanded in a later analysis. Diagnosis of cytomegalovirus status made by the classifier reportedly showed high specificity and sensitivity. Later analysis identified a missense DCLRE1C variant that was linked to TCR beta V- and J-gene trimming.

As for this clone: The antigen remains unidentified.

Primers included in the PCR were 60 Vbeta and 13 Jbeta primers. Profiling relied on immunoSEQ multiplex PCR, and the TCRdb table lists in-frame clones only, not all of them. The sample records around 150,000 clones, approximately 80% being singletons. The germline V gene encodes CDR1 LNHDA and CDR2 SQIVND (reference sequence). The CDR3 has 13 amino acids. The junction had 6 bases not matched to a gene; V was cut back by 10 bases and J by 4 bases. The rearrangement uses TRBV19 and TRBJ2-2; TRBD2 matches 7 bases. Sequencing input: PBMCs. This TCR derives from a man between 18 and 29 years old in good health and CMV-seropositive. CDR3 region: CATGLEGTGELFF. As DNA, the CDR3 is TGTGCCACTGGACTAGAAGGCACCGGGGAGCTGTTTTTT.